Listed below are T cell receptor beta chains from one sample, sequenced in a study of OX40 agonist ivuxolimab in advanced cancers. Sequencing used immunoSEQ multiplex PCR; TCRdb keeps in-frame clones, though not all of them. The table includes roughly 86,000 clones, 90% to 95% detected once. Sample: CD4+ or CD8+ T cells sorted from blood, taken in a trial of the OX40 agonist ivuxolimab. These receptor sequences come from an adult with an advanced solid tumor such as melanoma, head and neck, liver or kidney cancer. Both conserved end residues are part of each CDR3. A D gene is named only where the DNA matches it firmly. Not all rows give a size; the values are once, few, many and, for expanded clones, a class.

j_gene	d_gene	v_gene	abundance	CDR3aa	CDR3nt
TRBJ2-1	.	TRBV19	once	CASSIGRERGEQFF	TGTGCCAGTAGTATAGGGCGGGAAAGAGGTGAGCAGTTCTTC
TRBJ1-3	.	TRBV7-2	.	CASSLGLGNTIYF	TGTGCCAGCAGCTTGGGACTTGGAAACACCATATATTTT
TRBJ2-1	TRBD2	TRBV7-2	.	CASSLVLAGVYNEQFF	TGTGCCAGCAGCTTAGTACTAGCGGGAGTTTACAATGAGCAGTTCTTC
TRBJ2-1	.	TRBV9	once	CASSGRSKGLNEQFF	TGTGCCAGCAGCGGGCGTAGCAAGGGCCTTAATGAGCAGTTCTTC
TRBJ2-3	.	TRBV9	.	CASSVFWGQYMVTDTQYF	TGTGCCAGCAGCGTATTCTGGGGCCAGTACATGGTGACAGATACGCAGTATTTT
TRBJ2-3	TRBD2	TRBV9	.	CASSVDSGTTDTQYF	TGTGCCAGCAGCGTAGATAGCGGGACAACAGATACGCAGTATTTT
TRBJ2-7	.	TRBV7-2	.	CASSPRGDEQYF	TGTGCCTCCTCACCCAGAGGGGACGAGCAGTACTTC
TRBJ2-1	TRBD2	TRBV11-2	.	CASSPRLTSGRMDEQFF	TGTGCCAGCAGCCCCCGTCTGACTAGCGGGAGGATGGATGAGCAGTTCTTC
TRBJ1-2	TRBD1	TRBV7-2	.	CASSPGTGGDYGYTF	TGTGCCAGCAGCCCCGGGACAGGTGGAGACTATGGCTACACCTTC
TRBJ1-2	TRBD1	TRBV18	few	CASSLDRGTNYGYTF	TGTGCCAGCTCACTCGACAGGGGGACTAACTATGGCTACACCTTC
TRBJ2-2	.	TRBV5-5	.	CASSRAHTGELFF	TGTGCCAGCAGCCGGGCCCATACCGGGGAGCTGTTTTTT
TRBJ2-1	.	TRBV9	.	CASSGRQQDRQFF	TGTGCCAGCAGCGGTAGGCAACAGGACAGGCAGTTCTTC
TRBJ1-6	.	TRBV28	.	CASSSRGPSSYNSPLHF	TGTGCCAGCAGTTCCCGGGGTCCGAGCTCCTATAATTCACCCCTCCACTTT
TRBJ2-1	.	TRBV10-3	.	CAISELAGSYNEQFF	TGTGCCATCAGTGAGCTAGCAGGCTCCTACAATGAGCAGTTCTTC
TRBJ2-7	.	TRBV28	.	CASSLASGLTYEQYF	TGTGCCAGCAGTCTGGCCAGCGGACTCACCTACGAGCAGTACTTC
TRBJ1-4	.	TRBV25-1	.	CASSEFGQVNEKLFF	TGTGCCAGCAGTGAATTTGGGCAGGTTAATGAAAAACTGTTTTTT
TRBJ1-1	TRBD1	TRBV11-1	once	CASSLTGGTEAFF	TGTGCCAGCAGCTTAACAGGGGGCACTGAAGCTTTCTTT
TRBJ2-3	TRBD2	TRBV7-9	.	CASSSSGRAFSAQYF	TGTGCCAGCAGCTCTAGCGGGAGGGCCTTTAGTGCGCAGTATTTT
TRBJ1-1	.	TRBV6-5	.	CASSLGPTHTEAFF	TGTGCCAGCAGTTTAGGACCTACGCACACTGAAGCTTTCTTT
TRBJ2-3	.	TRBV7-2	.	CASSSGGGPSTDTQYF	TGTGCCAGCAGCTCCGGCGGGGGCCCGAGCACAGATACGCAGTATTTT
TRBJ2-1	TRBD2	TRBV27	once	CASRGSGRLHHNEQFF	TGTGCCAGCAGGGGTAGCGGGAGGCTCCACCACAATGAGCAGTTCTTC
TRBJ2-1	.	TRBV5-6	.	CASSLGGPYNEQFF	TGTGCCAGCAGCTTGGGTGGGCCCTACAATGAGCAGTTCTTC
TRBJ2-7	.	TRBV7-2	.	CASSLGARQNADYEQYF	TGTGCCAGCAGCTTAGGGGCGCGGCAGAACGCGGACTACGAGCAGTACTTC
TRBJ2-5	.	TRBV18	.	CASSPEQETQYF	TGTGCCAGCTCACCGGAGCAAGAGACCCAGTACTTC
TRBJ2-2	.	TRBV6-5	.	CASTLRRDTGELFF	TGTGCCAGCACTCTACGGCGCGACACCGGGGAGCTGTTTTTT
TRBJ1-1	TRBD1	TRBV7-2	once	CASRRGGSLNTEAFF	TGTGCCAGCAGAAGAGGGGGCAGCTTGAACACTGAAGCTTTCTTT
TRBJ1-5	.	TRBV19	.	CASKSSNQPQHF	TGTGCCAGTAAGAGTAGCAATCAGCCCCAGCATTTT
TRBJ2-5	.	TRBV5-6	.	CASSLGQYQETQYF	TGTGCCAGCAGCTTGGGGCAGTATCAAGAGACCCAGTACTTC
TRBJ2-3	.	TRBV28	.	CASSEGAQYF	TGTGCCAGCAGTGAAGGAGCGCAGTATTTT
TRBJ2-5	.	TRBV5-1	.	CASSLLGETQYF	TGCGCCAGCAGCCTGCTCGGGGAGACCCAGTACTTC
TRBJ2-7	.	TRBV23-1	.	CASRTSRSYEQYF	TGCGCCAGCAGAACTAGCCGCTCCTACGAGCAGTACTTC
TRBJ1-4	TRBD1	TRBV6-6	.	CASAKGAEKLFF	TGTGCCAGCGCCAAGGGGGCGGAAAAACTGTTTTTT
TRBJ2-5	.	TRBV29-1	.	CSVLGRAGETQYF	TGCAGCGTTCTCGGAAGGGCGGGAGAGACCCAGTACTTC
TRBJ2-5	TRBD1	TRBV19	.	CASSIGYAGTGGRETQYF	TGTGCCAGTAGTATAGGCTACGCCGGGACAGGGGGGAGAGAGACCCAGTACTTC
TRBJ1-1	.	TRBV19	.	CASSPTARSTEAFF	TGTGCCAGTAGCCCGACTGCTCGAAGCACTGAAGCTTTCTTT
TRBJ1-2	TRBD1	TRBV6-6	.	CASAEDRGGYGYTF	TGTGCCAGCGCAGAGGACAGGGGTGGCTATGGCTACACCTTC
TRBJ1-1	.	TRBV18	.	CASSQVDTSNTEAFF	TGTGCCAGCTCACAAGTGGACACTTCGAACACTGAAGCTTTCTTT
TRBJ2-1	.	TRBV5-8	.	CASSLGLFSYNEQFF	TGTGCCAGCAGCTTGGGTCTGTTCTCCTACAATGAGCAGTTCTTC
TRBJ2-7	TRBD2	TRBV4-2	.	CASSPRTSGGLDEQYF	TGTGCCAGCAGCCCCCGGACTAGCGGTGGATTGGACGAGCAGTACTTC
TRBJ1-1	.	TRBV7-8	.	CASSPWSDTEAFF	TGTGCCAGCAGCCCTTGGTCGGACACTGAAGCTTTCTTT
TRBJ1-5	.	TRBV4-1	few	CASSQDPGTPQHF	TGCGCCAGCAGCCAAGATCCGGGGACGCCCCAGCATTTT
TRBJ2-2	TRBD1	TRBV5-4	.	CASSPRQGNTGELFF	TGTGCCAGCAGCCCTAGACAGGGTAACACCGGGGAGCTGTTTTTT
TRBJ1-4	.	TRBV6-5	.	CASRPPGRTNEKLFF	TGTGCCAGCAGGCCTCCGGGACGGACTAATGAAAAACTGTTTTTT
TRBJ2-1	.	TRBV7-9	few	CASNLDPFNEQFF	TGTGCCAGCAACCTTGACCCGTTTAATGAGCAGTTCTTC
TRBJ2-3	.	TRBV18	.	CASSPPRGGGTDTQYF	TGTGCCAGCTCACCACCGAGAGGAGGCGGCACAGATACGCAGTATTTT
TRBJ2-7	.	TRBV10-3	.	CAISGRTHDRPSSEQYF	TGTGCCATCAGTGGGAGGACGCACGACAGGCCCTCTTCCGAGCAGTACTTC
TRBJ2-3	.	TRBV5-1	.	CASSLTSGAGLDTQYF	TGCGCCAGCAGCTTGACGTCCGGGGCAGGGCTGGATACGCAGTATTTT
TRBJ1-2	.	TRBV6-5	once	CASSYYPPDYGYTF	TGTGCCAGCAGTTACTACCCTCCTGACTATGGCTACACCTTC
TRBJ2-7	.	TRBV4-1	.	CASSQDRTLKHYEQYF	TGCGCCAGCAGCCAAGATCGGACACTGAAGCACTACGAGCAGTACTTC
TRBJ1-6	TRBD1	TRBV29-1	.	CSVVSRDRGDSPLHF	TGCAGCGTTGTTTCCCGGGACAGGGGTGATTCACCCCTCCACTTT
TRBJ2-2	TRBD2	TRBV7-7	.	CASSPSGKGTGELFF	TGTGCTAGCAGCCCGAGCGGGAAGGGCACCGGGGAGCTGTTTTTT
TRBJ2-1	.	TRBV2	once	CASSDRVNEQFF	TGTGCCAGCAGTGACAGGGTCAATGAGCAGTTCTTC
TRBJ2-7	.	TRBV7-9	.	CASSSAPYEQYF	TGTGCCAGCAGCTCCGCTCCCTACGAGCAGTACTTC
TRBJ1-5	TRBD1	TRBV5-1	.	CASSSQPQGARRNQPQHF	TGCGCCAGCAGCTCCCAACCCCAGGGGGCAAGGCGCAATCAGCCCCAGCATTTT
TRBJ2-7	.	TRBV14	.	CASSQVLRYEQYF	TGTGCCAGCAGCCAAGTCCTTAGGTACGAGCAGTACTTC
TRBJ2-5	TRBD1	TRBV6-1	.	CASSTRQGAVKTQYF	TGTGCCAGCAGTACAAGACAGGGGGCTGTAAAGACCCAGTACTTC
TRBJ1-5	.	TRBV19	.	CASRGISNQPQHF	TGTGCCAGTAGGGGCATTAGCAATCAGCCCCAGCATTTT
TRBJ2-3	TRBD2	TRBV19	.	CASRAGTSVTDTQYF	TGTGCCAGTAGAGCTGGGACTAGTGTCACAGATACGCAGTATTTT